These 12 T cell receptor beta chains were sequenced from one sample in a study of T cells in localized non-small cell lung cancer. Measured with immunoSEQ multiplex PCR; TCRdb has only the in-frame clones, and not every one. The table lists approximately 1,800 clones, more than 30% of them singletons, with about 6.5% in the top ten. The sample in question was lung tumor tissue, obtained before any cancer treatment. Every receptor here comes from a female donor of 60 years or more with stage II squamous cell lung carcinoma.

As to this clone: One end of the junction varies from germline; a read error may be responsible. The CDR3 protein is CASSPQLEPASIYGYTF. CDR3 sequence (DNA): TGTGCCAGCTCCCCACAACTGGAACCAGCGTCGATATATGGCTACACCTTC. J is TRBJ1-2 and V is TRBV18; D is undetermined. Germline CDR1 reads KGHSH; CDR2 reads LQKENI. The CDR3 sequence is 17 residues long.

This clone was observed a few times. CDR3 sequence: CAWSSQDRASGGYTF. CDR3 sequence (DNA): TGTGCCTGGAGCTCCCAGGACAGGGCATCGGGTGGCTACACCTTC. The V gene is TRBV30, the J gene TRBJ1-2; 8 positions match TRBD1. Germline CDR1 and CDR2: GTSNPN and SVGIG (reference sequence). This CDR3 region has 15 residues. V shed 3 bases, J shed 7 bases, and the junction held 13 bases outside the gene matches.

The chain couples TRBV4-1 to TRBJ2-3, with D maybe TRBD2 (5 bases). There are 13 residues in the CDR3. Looked up from germline, CDR1 is MGHRA and CDR2 is YSYEKL. V lost 8 bases and J lost 0, with 9 bases in between. This CDR3 reads CASRGLSTDTQYF. The CDR3 nucleotides read TGCGCCAGCCGCGGACTCAGCACAGATACGCAGTATTTT.

The chain joins TRBV18 to TRBJ2-3; D unclear. This CDR3 has 14 amino acids. Germline CDR1 reads KGHSH; CDR2 reads LQKENI. Trimming shortened V by 4 bases and J by 2 bases, and 10 bases separated the two germline ends. The CDR3 loop is CASSQAIDTDTQYF. CDR3 nucleotides: TGTGCCAGCTCACAGGCTATCGACACAGATACGCAGTATTTT.

This clone was recorded a few times. This chain joins TRBV15 and TRBJ1-6; D gene unclear. The CDR3 has 17 amino acids. V dropped 1 base and J dropped 0 bases, with 10 bases sitting between them. In germline, CDR1 is LNHNV, CDR2 YYDKDF (reference sequence). CDR3 DNA: TGTGCCACCAGCAGAGGCCCGACGAGCTCCTATAATTCACCCCTCCACTTT. Translated, it gives CATSRGPTSSYNSPLHF.

This clone was found once. The chain recombines TRBV19 with TRBJ1-2; 9 bases match TRBD1. This CDR3 spans 13 amino acids. CDR1 is LNHDA, CDR2 SQIVND, per germline (reference sequence). J was trimmed by 10 bases and V by 7 bases; bases with no gene match: 10. CDR3 amino acids: CASKVGTGWVYTF. CDR3 in DNA: TGTGCCAGTAAGGTCGGGACAGGGTGGGTCTACACCTTC. Full variable domain (missing parts from reference TRBV19 and TRBJ1-2): DGGITQSPKYLFRKEGQNVTLSCEQNLNHDAMYWYRQDPGQGLRLIYYSQIVNDFQKGDIAEGYSVSREKKESFPLTVTSAQKNPTAFYLCASKVGTGWVYTFGSGTRLTVV.

This clone came up a few times. The chain links TRBV29-1 to TRBJ2-4; D may match TRBD1 or TRBD2 (6 bases each). Deletions cut 3 bases from V and 2 bases from J, with 14 bases between. From germline, CDR1 is SQVTM and CDR2 ANQGSEA. The CDR3 runs 15 residues. As DNA, the CDR3 is TGCAGCGTTGAGGGGGGCCGGGGAACCAAAAACATTCAGTACTTC. Translated, it gives CSVEGGRGTKNIQYF.

This clone is labeled medium-sized. The chain combines TRBV6-8 with TRBJ1-6; no definite D call. V dropped 2 bases and J dropped 0 bases, with 11 bases sitting between them. Germline CDR1 is MNHGY and CDR2 is SAAAGT. This CDR3 region has 17 residues. The CDR3 region is CASSYLMGSSYNSPLHF. The CDR3 coding sequence is TGTGCCAGCAGTTACCTGATGGGCAGCTCCTATAATTCACCCCTCCACTTT.

The rearrangement uses TRBV19 and TRBJ2-1; D may be TRBD1 (5 bases). CDR1 is LNHDA and CDR2 is SQIVND in the germline V gene (reference sequence). The CDR3 loop spans 13 amino acids. V dropped 6 bases and J dropped 8 bases, with 14 bases sitting between them. CDR3 in DNA: TGTGCCAGTAGCGACAGAAGAGTGGATGAGCAGTTCTTC. It translates to CASSDRRVDEQFF.

The sample holds a few counts of this clone. This chain connects TRBV9 to TRBJ1-1, with a tentative D call TRBD1 (5 bases). V gave up 7 bases and J gave up 6 bases, with 19 bases separating them. The CDR3 extends over 14 amino acids. Germline V lookup: CDR1 SGDLS, CDR2 YYNGEE. The CDR3 bases are TGTGCCAGCGCCCCGACGACTCAGGGTGCTGAAGCTTTCTTT. Its protein product is CASAPTTQGAEAFF.

This chain uses TRBV18 with TRBJ2-7, with 11 positions matching TRBD1. From germline, CDR1 is KGHSH and CDR2 LQKENI. The length of the CDR3 is 16 residues. The trim removed 2 bases at V and 2 bases at J, leaving 5 bases unmatched. CDR3 bases: TGTGCCAGCTCACCAGGTTTGGGACAGGGGGCCTACGAGCAGTACTTC. Translated, it gives CASSPGLGQGAYEQYF.

The chain uses TRBV18 and TRBJ1-3; D gene unclear. CDR1 KGHSH and CDR2 LQKENI come from the germline V gene. V dropped 1 base and J dropped 0 bases, with 10 bases sitting between them. There are 16 residues in the CDR3. Written as DNA, the CDR3 is TGTGCCAGCTCACCACAAGTGGTCCGCTCTGGAAACACCATATATTTT. Residues: CASSPQVVRSGNTIYF.